The clone carrying this T cell receptor beta chain turned up a few times. Germline-derived CDR1 and CDR2 are DFQATT and SNEGSKA (reference sequence). This CDR3 spans 14 amino acids. With 8 bases removed from V and 6 bases from J, the gap between germline ends came to 23 bases. TCRdb reprocessed the RT-PCR reads via MiXCR and lists one record per CDR3 protein. Of about 680,000 distinct CDR3 sequences listed, 11% to 15% are singletons. The clonotype was recovered from a female donor in good health, serving as a healthy control. Sequenced: memory CD4+ T cells from blood. The genes are TRBV20-1 and TRBJ2-7; weak D call: TRBD2 (5 bases). CDR3 in DNA: TGCAGTTGGGTCCATAGGACTGGTTTTTCCGAGCAGTACTTC. This codes for CSWVHRTGFSEQYF.